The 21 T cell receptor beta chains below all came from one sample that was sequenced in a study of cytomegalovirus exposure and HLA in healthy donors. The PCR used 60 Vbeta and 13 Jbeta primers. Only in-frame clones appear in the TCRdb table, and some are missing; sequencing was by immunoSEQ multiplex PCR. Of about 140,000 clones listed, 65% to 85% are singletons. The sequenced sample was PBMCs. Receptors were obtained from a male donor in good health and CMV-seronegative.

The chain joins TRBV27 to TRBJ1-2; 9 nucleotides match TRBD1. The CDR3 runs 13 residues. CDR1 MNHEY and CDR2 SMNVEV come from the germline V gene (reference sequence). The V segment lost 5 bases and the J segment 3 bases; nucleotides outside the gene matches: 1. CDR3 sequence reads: CASSRTGDYGYTF. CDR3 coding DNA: TGTGCCAGCAGTCGGACAGGGGACTATGGCTACACCTTC.

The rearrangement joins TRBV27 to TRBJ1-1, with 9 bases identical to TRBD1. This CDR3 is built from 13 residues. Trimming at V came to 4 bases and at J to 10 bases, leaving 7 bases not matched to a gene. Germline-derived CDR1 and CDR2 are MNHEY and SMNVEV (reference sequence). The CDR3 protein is CASSSQTGGTAFF. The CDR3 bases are TGTGCCAGCAGTTCCCAGACAGGGGGTACAGCTTTCTTT.

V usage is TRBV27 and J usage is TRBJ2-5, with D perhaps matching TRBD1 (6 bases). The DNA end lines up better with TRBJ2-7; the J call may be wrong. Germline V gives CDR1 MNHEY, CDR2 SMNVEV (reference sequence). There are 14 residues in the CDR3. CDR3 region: CASSQNDRTYEQYF. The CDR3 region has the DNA TGTGCCAGCAGTCAAAACGACAGGACCTACGAGCAGTACTTC.

The DNA of the CDR3 is TGTGCCAGCAGCTTTCTTCGCGGGGGCCGGAACAATGAGCAGTTCTTC. It yields the protein CASSFLRGGRNNEQFF. V and J are TRBV27 and TRBJ2-1, with D maybe TRBD2 (7 bases). Trimming shortened V by 6 bases and J by 5 bases, and 20 bases separated the two germline ends. The CDR3 spans 16 residues. In germline, CDR1 is MNHEY, CDR2 SMNVEV (reference sequence).

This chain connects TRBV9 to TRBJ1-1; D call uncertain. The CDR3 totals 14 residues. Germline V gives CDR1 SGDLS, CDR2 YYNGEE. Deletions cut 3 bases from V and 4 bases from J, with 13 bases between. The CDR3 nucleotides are TGTGCCAGCAGCGAATCGAGCGCGTTCACTGAAGCTTTCTTT. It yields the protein CASSESSAFTEAFF.

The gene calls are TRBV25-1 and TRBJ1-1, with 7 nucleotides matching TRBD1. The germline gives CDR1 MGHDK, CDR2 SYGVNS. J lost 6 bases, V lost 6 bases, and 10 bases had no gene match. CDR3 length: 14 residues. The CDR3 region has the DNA TGTGCCAGCAGACGGGACAGTTATTGGCCTGAAGCTTTCTTT. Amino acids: CASRRDSYWPEAFF. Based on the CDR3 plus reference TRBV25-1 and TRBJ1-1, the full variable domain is EADIYQTPRYLVIGTGKKITLECSQTMGHDKMYWYQQDPGMELHLIHYSYGVNSTEKGDLSSESTVSRIRTEHFPLTLESARPSHTSQYLCASRRDSYWPEAFFGQGTRLTVV.

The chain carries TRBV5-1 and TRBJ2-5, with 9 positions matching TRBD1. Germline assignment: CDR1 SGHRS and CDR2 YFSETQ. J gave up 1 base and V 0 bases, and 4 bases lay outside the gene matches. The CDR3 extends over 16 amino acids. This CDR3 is CASSLGGQGRQETQYF. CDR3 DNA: TGCGCCAGCAGCTTGGGCGGACAGGGGCGCCAAGAGACCCAGTACTTC.

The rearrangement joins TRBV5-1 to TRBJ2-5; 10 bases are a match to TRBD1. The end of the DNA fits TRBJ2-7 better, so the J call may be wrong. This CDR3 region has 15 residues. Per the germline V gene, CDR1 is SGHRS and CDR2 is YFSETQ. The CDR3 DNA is TGCGCCAGCAGCTTGGGGGGGACAGGGGCCTACGAGCAGTACTTC. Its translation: CASSLGGTGAYEQYF.

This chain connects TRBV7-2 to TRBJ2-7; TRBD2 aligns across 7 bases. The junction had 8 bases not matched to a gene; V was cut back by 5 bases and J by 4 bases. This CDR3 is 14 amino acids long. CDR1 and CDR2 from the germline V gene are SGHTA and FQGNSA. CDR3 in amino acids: CASSPRTRGYEQYF. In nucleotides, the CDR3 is TGTGCCAGCAGCCCTCGGACTAGAGGGTACGAGCAGTACTTC.

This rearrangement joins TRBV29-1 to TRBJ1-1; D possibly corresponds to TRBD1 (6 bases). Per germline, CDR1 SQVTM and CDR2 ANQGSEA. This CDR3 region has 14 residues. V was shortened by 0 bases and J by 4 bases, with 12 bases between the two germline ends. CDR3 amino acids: CSVEEQGSATEAFF. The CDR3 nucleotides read TGCAGCGTTGAAGAACAGGGATCGGCCACTGAAGCTTTCTTT.

The DNA of the CDR3 is TGTGCCAGCAGGGGCGGGGCTAGCGACCTATACAATGAGCAGTTCTTC. Protein sequence: CASRGGASDLYNEQFF. This chain uses TRBV27 with TRBJ2-1; D possibly corresponds to TRBD2 (6 bases). This CDR3 region has 16 residues. Germline V gives CDR1 MNHEY, CDR2 SMNVEV (reference sequence). V lost 6 bases and J lost 4, with 19 bases in between.

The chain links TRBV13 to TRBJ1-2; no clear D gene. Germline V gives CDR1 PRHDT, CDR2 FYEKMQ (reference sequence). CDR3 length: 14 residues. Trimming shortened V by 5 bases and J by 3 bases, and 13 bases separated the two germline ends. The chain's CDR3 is CASSRSGVYYGYTF. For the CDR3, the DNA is TGTGCCAGCAGCCGTTCCGGGGTTTACTATGGCTACACCTTC.

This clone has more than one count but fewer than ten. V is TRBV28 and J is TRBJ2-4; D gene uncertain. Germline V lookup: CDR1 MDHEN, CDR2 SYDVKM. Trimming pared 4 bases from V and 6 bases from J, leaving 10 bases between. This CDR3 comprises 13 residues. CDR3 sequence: CASSYVTGNIQYF. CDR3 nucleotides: TGTGCCAGCAGTTATGTGACGGGAAACATTCAGTACTTC.

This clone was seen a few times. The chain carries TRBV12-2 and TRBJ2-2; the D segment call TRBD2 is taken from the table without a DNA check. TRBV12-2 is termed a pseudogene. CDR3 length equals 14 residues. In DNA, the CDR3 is TGTGCAAGTCGCTTAGTGTCGAGGATCGGGGAGCTGTTTTTT. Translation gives CASRLVSRIGELFF.

DNA of the CDR3: TGTGCCAGCAGTGACTCGATACAGACCCCCAAGAGGGTGGCAGATACGCAGTATTTT. This gives the protein CASSDSIQTPKRVADTQYF. The rearrangement joins TRBV6-4 to TRBJ2-3; weak D call: TRBD2 (5 bases). The V end was cut by 0 bases, the J end by 4 bases, with 23 bases between. Germline V CDR1 and CDR2: MRHNA, SNTAGT. The CDR3 has 19 amino acids.

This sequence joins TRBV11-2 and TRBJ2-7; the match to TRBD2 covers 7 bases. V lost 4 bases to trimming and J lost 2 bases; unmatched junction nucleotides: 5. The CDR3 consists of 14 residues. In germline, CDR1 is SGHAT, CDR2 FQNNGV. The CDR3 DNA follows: TGTGCCAGCAGCTCGACGGGGGGAACCTACGAGCAGTACTTC. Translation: CASSSTGGTYEQYF. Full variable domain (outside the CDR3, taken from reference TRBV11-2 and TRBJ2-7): EAGVAQSPRYKIIEKRQSVAFWCNPISGHATLYWYQQILGQGPKLLIQFQNNGVVDDSQLPKDRFSAERLKGVDSTLKIQPAKLEDSAVYLCASSSTGGTYEQYFGPGTRLTVT.

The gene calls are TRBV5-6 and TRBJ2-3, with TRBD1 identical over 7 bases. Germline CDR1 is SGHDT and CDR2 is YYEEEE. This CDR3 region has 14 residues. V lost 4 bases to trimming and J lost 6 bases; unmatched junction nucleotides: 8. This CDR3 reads CASSLPTGQDTQYF. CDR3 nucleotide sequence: TGTGCCAGCAGCCTCCCGACAGGGCAGGATACGCAGTATTTT.

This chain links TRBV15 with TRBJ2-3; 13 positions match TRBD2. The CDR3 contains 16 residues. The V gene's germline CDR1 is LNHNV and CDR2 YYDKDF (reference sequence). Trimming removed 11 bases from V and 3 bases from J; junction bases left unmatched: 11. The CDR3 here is CASKRGLAGNTDTQYF. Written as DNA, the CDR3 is TGTGCCTCGAAACGGGGACTAGCGGGAAATACAGATACGCAGTATTTT.

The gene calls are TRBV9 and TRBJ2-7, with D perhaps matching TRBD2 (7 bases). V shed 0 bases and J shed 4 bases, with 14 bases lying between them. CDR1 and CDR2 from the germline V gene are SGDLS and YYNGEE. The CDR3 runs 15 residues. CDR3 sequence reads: CASSVGGGGRYEQYF. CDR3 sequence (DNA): TGTGCCAGCAGCGTAGGAGGGGGGGGTAGGTACGAGCAGTACTTC. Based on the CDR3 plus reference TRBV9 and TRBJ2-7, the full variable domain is DSGVTQTPKHLITATGQRVTLRCSPRSGDLSVYWYQQSLDQGLQFLIQYYNGEERAKGNILERFSAQQFPDLHSELNLSSLELGDSALYFCASSVGGGGRYEQYFGPGTRLTVT.

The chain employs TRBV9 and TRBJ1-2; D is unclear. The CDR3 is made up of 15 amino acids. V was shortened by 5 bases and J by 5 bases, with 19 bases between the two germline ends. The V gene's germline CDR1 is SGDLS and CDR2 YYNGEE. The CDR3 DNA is TGTGCCAGCAGTCAGCAGGCCTCAAGTTTATATGGCTACACCTTC. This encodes CASSQQASSLYGYTF. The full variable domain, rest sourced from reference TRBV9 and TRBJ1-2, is DSGVTQTPKHLITATGQRVTLRCSPRSGDLSVYWYQQSLDQGLQFLIQYYNGEERAKGNILERFSAQQFPDLHSELNLSSLELGDSALYFCASSQQASSLYGYTFGSGTRLTVV.

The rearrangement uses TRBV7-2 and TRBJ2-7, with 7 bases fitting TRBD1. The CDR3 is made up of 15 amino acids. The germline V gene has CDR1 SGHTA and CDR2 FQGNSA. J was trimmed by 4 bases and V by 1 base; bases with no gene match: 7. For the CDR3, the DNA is TGTGCCAGCAGCTTAGGGGCAGGGGGTTTTTACGAGCAGTACTTC. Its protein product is CASSLGAGGFYEQYF.